Presented here are 7 T cell receptor beta chains from one specimen sequenced in a study of T-cell reconstitution after alpha-beta-depleted transplantation in children. This sample's TCRbeta library carried unique molecular identifier barcodes. TCRdb re-called the PCR reads with MiXCR, one entry per CDR3 protein. The sample carries roughly 200,000 distinct CDR3 sequences, more than 6.5% recorded once. This specimen was PBMCs from the stem cell graft donor, taken from the stem cell graft. All receptors derive from a human donor who donated a stem cell graft to a child with Wiskott-Aldrich syndrome.

This sequence joins TRBV30 and TRBJ2-5, with D possibly being TRBD1 or TRBD2 (6 bases each). The CDR3 is made up of 13 amino acids. The V end was cut by 0 bases, the J end by 4 bases, with 9 bases between. Germline assignment: CDR1 GTSNPN and CDR2 SVGIG (reference sequence). CDR3 amino acids: CAWSVRGLETQYF. CDR3 sequence (DNA): TGTGCCTGGAGTGTACGGGGGCTAGAGACCCAGTACTTC.

This clonotype was detected many times. The rearrangement uses TRBV29-1 and TRBJ2-3, with D uncertain. Trimming pared 1 base from V and 4 bases from J, leaving 15 bases between. The germline V gene has CDR1 SQVTM and CDR2 ANQGSEA. The CDR3 consists of 15 residues. CDR3 region: CSVEGGGSVADTQYF. The CDR3, as DNA: TGCAGCGTTGAAGGGGGTGGTTCTGTAGCAGATACGCAGTATTTT.

The sample holds many counts of this clonotype. V gene TRBV10-3 combines with J gene TRBJ1-6; the match to TRBD1 covers 9 bases. The germline CDR1 and CDR2 sequences are ENHRY and SYGVKD. The CDR3 is made up of 14 amino acids. Unmatched junction bases numbered 2, after V lost 6 bases and J lost 5 bases. CDR3 coding DNA: TGTGCCATCAGGGGACAGGGAGATAATTCACCCCTCCACTTT. This encodes CAIRGQGDNSPLHF.

There are a few counts of this clonotype. The gene calls are TRBV5-6 and TRBJ2-3; the D is unclear. With 1 base removed from V and 4 bases from J, the gap between germline ends came to 7 bases. From germline, CDR1 is SGHDT and CDR2 YYEEEE. The CDR3 sequence is 13 residues long. The CDR3 loop is CASSLQSADTQYF. The CDR3 DNA reads as TGTGCCAGCAGCTTGCAAAGCGCAGATACGCAGTATTTT.

This clonotype was seen at least ten times. The chain is built from TRBV29-1 and TRBJ1-5, with 10 positions matching TRBD1. Germline trimming cut 7 bases from V and 7 bases from J; bases unmatched to any gene: 4. Per germline, CDR1 SQVTM and CDR2 ANQGSEA. The CDR3 sequence is 12 residues long. The CDR3 nucleotides are TGCAGCGCTCAGGACAGGGGGCAGCCCCAGCATTTT. Protein product: CSAQDRGQPQHF.

The V and J genes are TRBV5-1 and TRBJ2-2; no clear D gene. The ends were cut back, 4 bases at V and 5 bases at J, with 9 bases in the middle. The germline CDR1 and CDR2 sequences are SGHRS and YFSETQ. This CDR3 is built from 13 residues. The DNA of the CDR3 is TGCGCCAGCAGCGTGGGTGTAACCGGGGAGCTGTTTTTT. Translating gives CASSVGVTGELFF.

This rearrangement joins TRBV30 to TRBJ2-1; unclear D gene. The CDR3 covers 15 residues. V lost 3 bases to trimming and J lost 8 bases, with 20 bases between them. Germline CDR1 is GTSNPN and CDR2 is SVGIG (reference sequence). The CDR3, as DNA: TGTGCCTGGAGGAGAAAGGACCACTTATTTCATGAGCAGTTCTTC. Residues: CAWRRKDHLFHEQFF. The full variable domain, completed using reference TRBV30 and TRBJ2-1, is SQTIHQWPATLVQPVGSPLSLECTVEGTSNPNLYWYRQAAGRGLQLLFYSVGIGQISSEVPQNLSASRPQDRQFILSSKKLLLSDSGFYLCAWRRKDHLFHEQFFGPGTRLTVL.